The clone carrying this TCR beta chain turned up a few times. Antigen unknown. The data derive from a study of T cell responses to AZD1222 COVID-19 vaccine. Study-wide results and caveats: Two AZD1222 doses significantly raised spike-specific TCR breadth and depth over controls. Baseline antibody screening turned up just six or seven seropositive AZD1222 recipients. Distributed over spike, vaccine-associated CD4 TCRs predominated at 160-218 and 743-854. In the spike-specific TCR repertoire, nearly half reportedly target unmutated variant regions.

Germline lookup yields CDR1 LNHNV and CDR2 YYDKDF (reference sequence). This CDR3 spans 12 amino acids. The V and J ends lost 4 bases and 8 bases respectively, with 11 bases between them. Repertoires were generated with immunoSEQ multiplex PCR, while TCRdb's copy carries only in-frame clones and drops some. The table records roughly 100,000 clones, 84% of them present only once. The source is an adult in good health. Sequenced material: peripheral blood, taken on day 0 of AZD1222 vaccination. The V gene is TRBV15, the J gene TRBJ1-1; possibly TRBD1 for D (5 bases). Here the CDR3 DNA reads TGTGCCACCAGCATGAGGGGTCAAGAAGCTTTCTTT. It translates to CATSMRGQEAFF.